The 17 T cell receptor beta chains presented below share a single source sample, sequenced in a study of control samples from healthy donors and cancer patients. Generated by immunoSEQ multiplex PCR, the TCRdb table keeps only in-frame clones and is missing some. The sample shows 70,000 to 85,000 clones, roughly 88% of them seen only once. Sample: PBMCs. Source of these receptors: a man between 60 and 75 years old with head and neck cancer.

The chain couples TRBV12-3 or TRBV12-4 to TRBJ1-2, with 7 bases identical to TRBD1. V dropped 6 bases and J dropped 7; count of bases not matched to a gene: 5. The CDR3 contains 12 residues. CDR3 nucleotide sequence: TGTGCCAGCAGACGACAGGGCAGTGGCTACACCTTC. Encoded protein: CASRRQGSGYTF.

V is TRBV7-2 and J is TRBJ2-1; 10 bases align to TRBD2. The ends lost 1 base at V and 6 bases at J; junction bases unmatched: 6. The CDR3 totals 16 residues. Looked up from germline, CDR1 is SGHTA and CDR2 is FQGNSA. This chain's CDR3 is CASSLVPSGSGNEQFF. CDR3 DNA: TGTGCCAGCAGCTTAGTTCCTAGCGGGAGTGGCAATGAGCAGTTCTTC. Full variable domain (missing parts from reference TRBV7-2 and TRBJ2-1): GAGVSQSPSNKVTEKGKDVELRCDPISGHTALYWYRQSLGQGLEFLIYFQGNSAPDKSGLPSDRFSAERTGGSVSTLTIQRTQQEDSAVYLCASSLVPSGSGNEQFFGPGTRLTVL.

This sequence joins TRBV7-8 and TRBJ2-7; 13 bases fit TRBD2. The ends lost 4 bases at V and 4 bases at J; junction bases unmatched: 4. Germline CDR1 is SGHVS and CDR2 is FQNEAQ. The CDR3 contains 15 residues. The CDR3 here is CASSWTSGSGYEQYF. CDR3 bases: TGTGCCAGCAGCTGGACTAGCGGGAGTGGATACGAGCAGTACTTC.

The chain carries TRBV7-9 and TRBJ1-5, with no clear D. The CDR3 length is 14 residues. CDR1 is SEHNR and CDR2 is FQNEAQ in the germline V gene (reference sequence). V lost 6 bases, J lost 4 bases, and 13 bases lay in between. CDR3 amino acids: CASRRAGENQPQHF. The CDR3 nucleotides read TGTGCCAGCAGGAGGGCGGGTGAGAATCAGCCCCAGCATTTT.

This clone was picked up a small number of times. Distinct nucleotide sequences in the sample also encode this CDR3. V usage is TRBV2 and J usage is TRBJ1-5; 10 bases align to TRBD1. The CDR3 is 14 residues long. From germline, CDR1 is SNHLY and CDR2 FYNNEI. Trimming at V came to 7 bases and at J to 2 bases, leaving 2 bases not matched to a gene. CDR3 DNA sequence: TGTGCCAGCACAGGGACAGGGGGCAATCAGCCCCAGCATTTT. This codes for CASTGTGGNQPQHF.

J is TRBJ1-6 and V is TRBV7-2, with a weak D call TRBD1 (6 bases). Germline assignment: CDR1 SGHTA and CDR2 FQGNSA. The CDR3 has 13 residues. Deletions cut 6 bases from V and 7 bases from J, with 10 bases between. The CDR3 bases are TGTGCCAGCAGTAGAGGGGGGAATTCACCCCTCCACTTT. It is translated as CASSRGGNSPLHF.

The CDR3, as DNA: TGTGCCACCAGCAGAGATGTGGCAGACGGAAACACCATATATTTT. It translates to CATSRDVADGNTIYF. V gene TRBV15 combines with J gene TRBJ1-3; D remains unclear. V lost 0 bases, J lost 4 bases, and 10 bases lay in between. The CDR3 is 15 amino acids. Germline CDR1 LNHNV, CDR2 YYDKDF (reference sequence).

The chain has TRBV7-8 and TRBJ2-2; D remains unclear. CDR3 length: 14 residues. V lost 5 bases, J lost 1 base, and 8 bases lay in between. Germline CDR1 is SGHVS and CDR2 is FQNEAQ. CDR3 DNA sequence: TGTGCCAGCAGCCTTAGCCGGAACACCGGGGAGCTGTTTTTT. It translates to CASSLSRNTGELFF. The full variable domain, rest sourced from reference TRBV7-8 and TRBJ2-2, is GAGVSQSPRYKVAKRGQDVALRCDPISGHVSLFWYQQALGQGPEFLTYFQNEAQLDKSGLPSDRFFAERPEGSVSTLKIQRTQQEDSAVYLCASSLSRNTGELFFGEGSRLTVL.

This clone was detected once. The rearrangement links TRBV7-8 to TRBJ1-1; TRBD1 agrees at 7 bases. The V gene's germline CDR1 is SGHVS and CDR2 FQNEAQ. The V and J ends lost 5 bases and 2 bases, in that order; junction bases with no gene match: 8. The CDR3 has 15 amino acids. The DNA for the CDR3 is TGTGCCAGCAGCGTTGGGACAGACCTCAACACTGAAGCTTTCTTT. This gives the protein CASSVGTDLNTEAFF.

V and J are TRBV19 and TRBJ2-7; either TRBD1 or TRBD2 may fit D (5 bases each). CDR3 size: 13 residues. V lost 3 bases to trimming and J lost 2 bases, with 8 bases between them. CDR1 is LNHDA and CDR2 is SQIVND in the germline V gene (reference sequence). CDR3: CASSISGPYEQYF. The CDR3 DNA reads as TGTGCCAGTAGTATCTCGGGGCCCTACGAGCAGTACTTC.

The genes are TRBV3-1 (or the pseudogene TRBV3-2) and TRBJ2-7; TRBD1 agrees at 8 bases. This CDR3 contains 18 residues. The trim removed 0 bases at V and 2 bases at J, leaving 12 bases unmatched. Per germline, CDR1 LGHDT and CDR2 YNNKEL (reference sequence). The DNA of the CDR3 is TGTGCCAGCAGCCAAGATGTCCAGGGGGCTTCCCCCACCTACGAGCAGTACTTC. Its translation: CASSQDVQGASPTYEQYF.

CDR3 region: CASSSGHLKAFF. CDR3 DNA sequence: TGTGCCAGCAGCTCGGGACACTTAAAAGCTTTCTTT. J is TRBJ1-1 and V is TRBV14; D is perhaps TRBD1 (6 bases). CDR3 length: 12 residues. V was pared by 5 bases and J by 9 bases, with 13 bases between. Per germline, CDR1 SGHDN and CDR2 FVKESK.

CDR3 protein: CASSHRAGEFLQETQYF. The CDR3 DNA reads TGTGCCAGCAGTCACCGAGCGGGGGAATTCCTGCAAGAGACCCAGTACTTC. J is TRBJ2-5 and V is TRBV6-6; 8 bases match TRBD2. V gave up 5 bases and J gave up 2 bases; unmatched junction bases: 13. The CDR3 runs 17 residues. Germline loops: CDR1 MNHNY, CDR2 SVGAGI (reference sequence).

The gene calls are TRBV4-2 and TRBJ1-2; maybe TRBD1 (6 bases). V was clipped by 1 base and J by 3 bases, with 9 bases between them. Germline V gene lookup returns CDR1 LGHNA and CDR2 YNFKEQ. This CDR3 contains 14 residues. DNA for the CDR3: TGTGCCAGCAGCCAAGGGGACACGGACTATGGCTACACCTTC. This encodes CASSQGDTDYGYTF.

The chain uses TRBV9 and TRBJ1-1; D call uncertain. This CDR3 spans 13 amino acids. Between the trimmed V and J ends, which lost 0 bases and 2 bases, there was a span of 5 bases. CDR1 and CDR2 (germline): SGDLS, YYNGEE. CDR3 in DNA: TGTGCCAGCAGCGTAGCGGTAAACACTGAAGCTTTCTTT. Protein product: CASSVAVNTEAFF.

V usage is TRBV7-8 and J usage is TRBJ2-2; no firm D call. Germline loops: CDR1 SGHVS, CDR2 FQNEAQ. Trimming shortened V by 1 base and J by 0 bases, and 9 bases separated the two germline ends. This CDR3 region has 16 residues. CDR3 sequence: CASSLGARSNTGELFF. Here the CDR3 DNA reads TGTGCCAGCAGCTTAGGTGCCCGTTCGAACACCGGGGAGCTGTTTTTT.

The genes are TRBV7-2 and TRBJ2-2; 7 nucleotides line up with TRBD1. Per the germline V gene, CDR1 is SGHTA and CDR2 is FQGNSA. This CDR3 has 14 residues. With V trimmed by 5 bases and J by 6 bases, 6 bases remained unmatched. CDR3 DNA sequence: TGTGCCAGCAGCGCAACGACAGGGCCCGGGGAGCTGTTTTTT. Translating it yields CASSATTGPGELFF.